This T cell receptor (beta chain) comes out of a study of blood T cells in healthy people across ages. The sample, approximately 11 milliliters of peripheral blood, was drawn from each donor. A second PCR of roughly 7 to 11 cycles used a sample-barcoded 5' primer and a J-beta primer mix. Via MiXCR, TCRdb re-called the 5' RACE reads, giving one row per CDR3 protein. The repertoire holds over 550,000 distinct CDR3 sequences, with less than 35% as singletons. This clonotype was counted many times. This receptor was obtained from a woman at least 80 years old in good health. Sequencing was carried out using blood.

CDR3 loop: CASSVISTDTQYF. DNA for the CDR3: TGTGCCAGCAGCGTCATTAGCACAGATACGCAGTATTTT. The chain carries TRBV7-3 and TRBJ2-3; D is uncertain. Germline CDR1 reads SGHTA; CDR2 reads FQGTGA. There are 13 residues in the CDR3. The V end lost 5 bases, the J end lost 0 bases, and 6 bases lay between the germline ends.